The entry below gives a single T cell receptor beta chain sequence along with its context. Its antigen is currently unknown. At least one PBMC sample before ART and at least two after were required. Clinicians in the United States treated all participants with HIV. At the survey level, the v3.0 immunoSEQ assay was run. Generated by immunoSEQ multiplex PCR, the TCRdb table keeps only in-frame clones and is missing some. The profile covers about 33,000 clones, with around 97% appearing a single time and about 2.9% taken by the ten largest. The record originates from a study of long-term antiretroviral therapy in people with HIV. After removal of 5 bases from V and 4 bases from J, the junction contained 6 bases not matched to a gene. The germline V gene has CDR1 SGDLS and CDR2 YYNGEE. The CDR3 length is 14 residues. Study-level points and caveats: HIV repertoire CDR3 lengths ranged less widely than those of controls.

This TCR was sampled from a man in his thirties or forties with HIV. The sequencing used unsorted PBMCs, collected 6.9 years after starting antiretroviral therapy. The chain joins TRBV9 to TRBJ2-7, with TRBD1 matching 10 bases. CDR3 in DNA: TGTGCCAGCAGTTTCGGGACAGGGGCATACGAGCAGTACTTC. As protein: CASSFGTGAYEQYF.